These 11 T cell receptor beta chains were sequenced from one sample in a study of naive and memory T cell subsets (dated by TCRdb to 2015 to 2018). Explained via the paper, the treatment or condition label denotes: skin biopsy from PPD injection site in Mantoux-positive individual. A robust, sensitive protocol for the amplification, sequencing and analysis of TCRs was described in the study, in which 3' ligation of a UMI-containing oligonucleotide to TCR cDNA was used. Library construction relied on UMI-ligation and nested PCR. The instrument given in TCRdb is Illumina MiSeq. Four rounds of PCR, run with the SP2 primer together with nested alpha and beta constant region primers, were used to amplify the ligated cDNA. Through fastp at Q25 and MiXCR, TCRdb rebuilt clones from the public reads, retaining in-frame beta chains. Each entry merges the rows of one CDR3 protein and shows their most common DNA and genes. The sample table records 20,000 to 25,000 distinct CDR3 sequences; roughly 5.5% of these occur just once. The ten most abundant clones make up 6.2% of the sample.

The sample in question was skin, obtained from a tuberculin skin test site. The receptors shown here come from an adult in good health.

This clonotype appeared many times. The V and J genes are TRBV6-2 or TRBV6-3 and TRBJ2-5; D ambiguous. V was pared by 2 bases and J by 6 bases, with 4 bases between. In germline, CDR1 is MNHEY, CDR2 SVGEGT. This CDR3 has 11 residues. CDR3 amino acids: CASSYPQTQYF. As DNA, the CDR3 is TGTGCCAGCAGTTACCCCCAGACCCAGTACTTC.

This clonotype was seen at least ten times. The V gene is TRBV4-2, the J gene TRBJ2-2; perhaps TRBD2 as D (5 bases). The CDR3 extends over 15 amino acids. CDR1 is LGHNA and CDR2 is YNFKEQ in the germline V gene. V dropped 4 bases and J dropped 6 bases, with 15 bases sitting between them. CDR3 sequence (DNA): TGTGCCAGCAGCCGCCGGAAGGCACTAGCCGGGGAGCTGTTTTTT. Residues: CASSRRKALAGELFF.

This clonotype was observed many times. The gene calls are TRBV3-1 and TRBJ2-5; no definite D call. V dropped 1 base and J dropped 8 bases, with 5 bases sitting between them. Germline-derived CDR1 and CDR2 are LGHDT and YNNKEL (reference sequence). The CDR3 is 11 amino acids. The DNA for the CDR3 is TGTGCCAGCAGCCAAGGAATTACCCAGTACTTC. This codes for CASSQGITQYF.

In its sample, this clonotype was seen many times. This chain joins TRBV7-2 and TRBJ2-1; TRBD1 agrees at 9 bases. Looked up from germline, CDR1 is SGHTA and CDR2 is FQGNSA. CDR3 length: 15 amino acids. The V segment lost 3 bases and the J segment 4 bases; nucleotides outside the gene matches: 4. CDR3: CASSLRDRVYNEQFF. CDR3 nucleotides: TGTGCCAGCAGCTTGCGGGACAGGGTATACAATGAGCAGTTCTTC.

The genes are TRBV6-1 and TRBJ2-3; 12 bases match TRBD2. V lost 1 base to trimming and J lost 5 bases; unmatched junction nucleotides: 7. The germline gives CDR1 MNHNS, CDR2 SASEGT. This CDR3 spans 17 amino acids. For the CDR3, the DNA is TGTGCCAGCAGTGAAGGCCTAGCGGGAGGGCCGGGAGATACGCAGTATTTT. Protein product: CASSEGLAGGPGDTQYF.

This clonotype appeared many times. The chain carries TRBV5-1 and TRBJ2-5; 10 bases fit TRBD2. The CDR3 is 16 residues long. J gave up 1 base and V 3 bases, and 6 bases lay outside the gene matches. The germline CDR1 and CDR2 sequences are SGHRS and YFSETQ. The CDR3 region has the DNA TGCGCCAGCAGCTCGCTAGCGGGAGCCGGCCAAGAGACCCAGTACTTC. Translation: CASSSLAGAGQETQYF.

This clonotype has ten or more counts. The junction does not match germline at one end; this may be a read error. The chain employs TRBV20-1 and TRBJ2-1, with 9 bases fitting TRBD2. CDR1 and CDR2 from the germline V gene are DFQATT and SNEGSKA (reference sequence). CDR3 length equals 15 residues. CDR3 nucleotides: TGCAGTGCCAGAGATTGGCGGGAGGGCCTCGATGAGCAGTTCTTC. It specifies CSARDWREGLDEQFF.

The sample holds many counts of this clonotype. The chain uses TRBV7-6 and TRBJ1-1; 7 bases line up with TRBD1. Germline CDR1 and CDR2: SGHVS and FNYEAQ. The CDR3 covers 13 residues. The V and J ends lost 2 bases and 8 bases, in that order; junction bases with no gene match: 5. The CDR3 coding sequence is TGTGCCAGCAGCTTATCACAGGGGCTAGAAGCTTTCTTT. This codes for CASSLSQGLEAFF. Filled out from reference TRBV7-6 and TRBJ1-1, the complete variable domain reads GAGVSQSPRYKVTKRGQDVALRCDPISGHVSLYWYRQALGQGPEFLTYFNYEAQQDKSGLPNDRFSAERPEGSISTLTIQRTEQRDSAMYRCASSLSQGLEAFFGQGTRLTVV.

This chain joins TRBV5-8 and TRBJ1-2, with D unresolved. Germline V gene sequence: CDR1 SGHTS, CDR2 YDEGEE. The V gene lost 5 bases and the J gene lost 4 bases, with 3 bases spanning the gap. This CDR3 comprises 10 residues. Written as DNA, the CDR3 is TGTGCCAGCAGAGGCTATGGCTACACCTTC. Translating it yields CASRGYGYTF.

The table lists this clonotype with a few counts. V usage is TRBV5-6 and J usage is TRBJ2-1; D is unclear. The CDR3 loop spans 18 amino acids. The germline gives CDR1 SGHDT, CDR2 YYEEEE. V lost 0 bases and J 3 bases, leaving 19 bases between the germline ends. The DNA for the CDR3 is TGTGCCAGCAGCTTGGCTTGGGTACGGACGCCGATCTACAATGAGCAGTTCTTC. It yields the protein CASSLAWVRTPIYNEQFF.

This clonotype came up many times. The chain uses TRBV27 and TRBJ2-3, with D unclear. Germline values: CDR1 MNHEY, CDR2 SMNVEV (reference sequence). The CDR3 is 13 residues long. Trimming took 3 bases from V and 2 from J, leaving 6 bases between them. For the CDR3, the DNA is TGTGCCAGCAGTTTCCGTTCCACAGATACGCAGTATTTT. Its translation: CASSFRSTDTQYF.